This T cell receptor (beta chain) originates from a study of T cell responses to AZD1222 COVID-19 vaccine (dated by TCRdb to the early 2020s). With regard to the full study: TCR sequencing covered more than 230 trial participants: 200 to 220 given two doses of AZD1222 and around 25 given two doses of MenACWY control vaccine. Trial participants were enrolled by age into subgroups of 18-55, 56-69 and 70-plus years, and around 150, 28 and 57 TCR-sequenced participants, respectively, were included in these subgroups. Study-wide findings and limitations: Only five to seven AZD1222 recipients were SARS-CoV-2 seropositive at baseline, limiting conclusions about previously exposed vaccinees. Reportedly, almost half of the unique spike-specific TCRs recognized epitopes lying outside the regions that are mutated in the B.1.351 and B.1.1.7 variants. Most participants were white British and females outnumbered males, and the authors suggested that clonal diversity may have been underestimated. In the small 56-69-year group, the increase in depth fell short of significance, most likely because of low power. Because no day 14 peak-response samples were available, the repertoires could be characterized only after the peak T cell response. Spike-specific TCR breadth and depth rose significantly after two AZD1222 doses compared with day 0 and with MenACWY recipients. The whole spike protein was spanned by vaccine-associated CD4 TCRs, and dominant responses were seen in regions 160-218 and 743-854.

Trimming takes 1 base from V and 4 bases from J, and the germline ends sit 8 bases apart. Including cysteine and phenylalanine, the CDR3 has 14 amino acids. The read is trimmed to its CDR3 DNA, 42 bases read in frame from base 1. Per the germline V gene, SGHTA is the CDR1 and FQGNSA is the CDR2. According to the study, the label for this sample's time point signals: about 28 days (+/-7) after the second vaccine dose. AZD1222 recipients whose second dose came at about 4 weeks and those whose second dose came at about 12 weeks were combined into one group, since spike-specific TCR depth and breadth did not differ between the two schedules. Samples from vaccinated people were obtained from the UK trials COV001 and COV002, which included a single-blind randomized controlled phase 2/3 trial of AZD1222 (ChAdOx1 nCoV-19) in healthy adults. For TCRbeta chain sequencing, PBMC samples were collected from trial participants at day 0 and at day 28 after the second dose.

The CDR3 regions of human TCRbeta chains were subjected to immunosequencing. In the authors' own workflow: Repertoire TCRs were checked for matches against a reference library of SARS-CoV-2-specific TCRs that had been generated using the MIRA antigen-specificity platform. Breadth was defined as the fraction of unique TCRs that were SARS-CoV-2-associated, and depth was defined as the fraction of total T cells that were SARS-CoV-2-associated. Using the MIRA data, every spike-specific TCR was mapped to the spike region that the TCR reacted to and assigned to either a CD4 or a CD8 class. Log10-transformed breadth and depth values were compared by one-way ANOVA with Sidak's multiple comparisons tests. Imported from immuneACCESS, the table was reduced by TCRdb to in-frame sequences with V and J called. These copies leave out some clones; in studies compared against another copy, an unresolved V gene accounts for under half, and the cause of the remainder is not known. The V and J calls and clone size are taken from that table; D and trimming were inferred from the DNA. The sample records 190,000 or so clones, roughly 92% of which are singletons. The ten biggest clones cover roughly 1% of the sample.

Details on this clone: The antigen this receptor binds is unknown. Base qualities are not at hand, and no much larger clone is one base apart.

Recombination connected TRBV7-2 to TRBJ1-5; too little of a D gene remains to name it. This specimen consisted of peripheral blood, obtained 28 days after the second AZD1222 dose. The origin of this receptor is an adult who received the AZD1222 COVID-19 vaccine. The nucleotide sequence is given as TGTGCCAGCAGCTTAGTGGAAGGGAATCAGCCCCAGCATTTT. Its translation is CASSLVEGNQPQHF.